This TCR beta chain was identified in a study of OX40 agonist ivuxolimab in advanced cancers. Notes on the research overall: Ivuxolimab was a fully human IgG2 agonistic monoclonal antibody targeting the costimulatory receptor OX40 (CD134). Intravenous ivuxolimab was administered to patients every 2 weeks at six dose levels: 0.01, 0.1, 0.3, 1.5, 3 and 10 mg/kg. In the dose-escalation cohort, 82.7% of patients were male, and the mean age was roughly 60 years, with a range of about 20 to 79. The point of sequencing TCRbeta in the periphery was to test whether ivuxolimab changed TCR sequence diversity and drove clonal T-cell expansion. Prior anti-PD-1, anti-PD-L1 or anti-CTLA-4 therapy was permitted, and checkpoint inhibitors had been received by roughly 40% of dose-escalation patients. Partial responses occurred in three dose-escalation patients: two with cutaneous melanoma and one with hepatocellular carcinoma. Of the roughly 52 dose-escalation patients, hepatocellular carcinoma was present in about 19, melanoma in around 15, renal cell carcinoma in 9 and head and neck cancer in 9. The monotherapy dose-escalation portion (N of about 49 patients) of the phase I ivuxolimab trial is reported in the paper.

Study-wide conclusions, independent of this receptor: Partial responders in the 0.1-3.0 mg/kg groups had among the lowest normalized peripheral clonal expansion, especially among CD8+ T cells. After ivuxolimab, expanded clones were on average more numerous among CD8+ T cells than among CD4+ T cells. At doses of 0.1 to 3.0 mg/kg, clonal expansion of both CD4+ and CD8+ T cells in blood was seen between baseline and week 6. Low levels of normalized T-cell clonal expansion were also seen in some patients who did not respond. Which antigens the clonally expanded peripheral T cells were specific for was not determined.

Patients with a history of autoimmune disease or receiving systemic immunosuppression were excluded from the trial. Peripheral blood for TCR sequencing was drawn from every dose cohort at baseline, at cycle 4 day 1 and at cycle 7 day 1. The samples were drawn from a first-in-human, open-label, multicenter phase I dose-escalation trial of ivuxolimab. Adults with locally advanced or metastatic melanoma, renal cell carcinoma, hepatocellular carcinoma or head and neck squamous cell carcinoma were enrolled in the trial. Before TCR sequencing, CD4+ T cells and CD8+ T cells from peripheral blood were sorted into separate populations. As concerns this clone: What this receptor recognizes is not known. Within one base of it there is no much larger clone, and no base qualities were kept.

Genomic DNA was isolated from the sorted cells so that the TCRbeta CDR3 region could be sequenced. The immunoSEQ Assay was used to sequence the TCRbeta CDR3 regions. TCRdb took over this immuneACCESS table, retaining in-frame rearrangements with V and J assigned. Such tables are incomplete; in checked studies, under half of the missing clones stem from an unresolved V gene, and the remainder is unexplained. The sample table records around 30,000 clones; around nine tenths of these occur just once. 4% to 5% of the sample goes to the ten largest clones. CDR1 LNHDA and CDR2 SQIVND are derived from the germline V gene (reference sequence). The CDR3 runs 14 amino acids, cysteine and phenylalanine included. Just the 42-base CDR3 DNA is kept, in frame starting at base 1. V lost 9 bases and J lost 4 bases, and the count of bases not matched to a germline gene is 6.

This receptor was obtained from an adult with an advanced solid tumor such as melanoma, head and neck, liver or kidney cancer. The V and J segments used are TRBV19 and TRBJ1-2, and 12 junction bases match TRBD1. The specimen was CD4+ or CD8+ T cells sorted from blood, collected in a trial of the OX40 agonist ivuxolimab. The CDR3 reads as follows: CASRGTGGIYGYTF. Read as DNA, the sequence is TGTGCCAGCCGCGGGACAGGGGGCATCTATGGCTACACCTTC. The entire variable domain, with the stretches around the CDR3 drawn from the reference TRBV19 and TRBJ1-2 proteins, is DGGITQSPKYLFRKEGQNVTLSCEQNLNHDAMYWYRQDPGQGLRLIYYSQIVNDFQKGDIAEGYSVSREKKESFPLTVTSAQKNPTAFYLCASRGTGGIYGYTFGSGTRLTVV.